This is a list of T cell receptor beta chains from one sample in a study of T cells after yellow fever vaccination. TCRdb re-called the 5' RACE reads through MiXCR, storing one row per CDR3 protein. Among roughly 310,000 distinct CDR3 sequences listed, 8.5% to 10% were seen once. Sequenced material: PBMCs, taken on the day of the first yellow fever vaccination. These receptors were obtained from a man in his late teens or twenties who received the YFV17D yellow fever vaccine. CDR3s include the opening cysteine and the closing phenylalanine or tryptophan. The D gene is left open where the match is weak. Part of the rows lack a size; the others show once, few, many or a class for expanded clones.

. | . | TRBJ2-1 | TRBV11-2 | CASSLKLPGEQFF | TGTGCCAGCAGCTTAAAACTGCCGGGTGAGCAGTTCTTC
few | . | TRBJ1-3 | TRBV5-4 | CASSSNTGNTIYF | TGTGCCAGCAGCTCTAACACTGGAAACACCATATATTTT
. | . | TRBJ2-7 | TRBV7-2 | CASSLSGTNSYEQYF | TGTGCCAGCAGCCTTTCCGGGACAAACTCCTACGAGCAGTACTTC
many | . | TRBJ2-5 | TRBV5-4 | CASSPADGGNQETQYF | TGTGCCAGCAGCCCGGCTGATGGGGGTAACCAAGAGACCCAGTACTTC
few | TRBD1 | TRBJ2-5 | TRBV20-1 | CSAVDRGLVTQYF | TGCAGTGCCGTCGACAGGGGGCTAGTGACCCAGTACTTC
few | TRBD1 | TRBJ2-7 | TRBV19 | CATRDSYYEQYF | TGTGCCACCCGGGACAGCTACTACGAGCAGTACTTC
. | TRBD1 | TRBJ2-2 | TRBV28 | CASTTGAANTGELFF | TGTGCCAGCACCACAGGGGCGGCGAACACCGGGGAGCTGTTTTTT
few | . | TRBJ2-5 | TRBV27 | CASSFAGAGETQYF | TGTGCCAGCAGTTTTGCAGGGGCAGGCGAGACCCAGTACTTC
few | TRBD2 | TRBJ2-2 | TRBV5-4 | CASSRGLAGENTGELFF | TGTGCCAGCAGCCGGGGGCTAGCGGGGGAGAACACCGGGGAGCTGTTTTTT
. | TRBD1 | TRBJ1-2 | TRBV28 | CASRETGANYGYTF | TGTGCCAGCAGGGAGACAGGGGCTAACTATGGCTACACCTTC
few | . | TRBJ1-5 | TRBV19 | CATNSQRNQPQHF | TGTGCCACGAACAGCCAAAGAAATCAGCCCCAGCATTTT
. | TRBD1 | TRBJ2-7 | TRBV12-3/TRBV12-4 | CASSGNSGTGSNEQYF | TGTGCCAGCAGCGGGAATTCCGGGACAGGGTCCAACGAGCAGTACTTC
few | TRBD1 | TRBJ2-7 | TRBV9 | CASSAVGQGANEQYF | TGTGCCAGCAGCGCCGTGGGACAGGGGGCGAACGAGCAGTACTTC
few | TRBD2 | TRBJ2-1 | TRBV6-1 | CASRFSGGAFNEQFF | TGTGCCAGCAGGTTTAGCGGGGGGGCCTTCAATGAGCAGTTCTTC
. | . | TRBJ1-2 | TRBV7-6 | CASSKDTYGYTF | TGTGCCAGCAGCAAGGACACATATGGCTACACCTTC
many | . | TRBJ2-2 | TRBV10-3 | CAISEISGSNTGELFF | TGTGCCATCAGTGAGATTTCCGGGTCGAACACCGGGGAGCTGTTTTTT
. | TRBD1 | TRBJ2-2 | TRBV28 | CASSLYGTGNTGELFF | TGTGCCAGCAGTTTATACGGGACAGGGAACACCGGGGAGCTGTTTTTT
. | TRBD1 | TRBJ2-1 | TRBV19 | CASSMATGGEQFF | TGTGCCAGTAGTATGGCCACAGGGGGCGAGCAGTTCTTC
few | . | TRBJ2-1 | TRBV7-9 | CAVPVGGAQNNEQFF | TGTGCCGTCCCAGTGGGGGGGGCGCAGAACAATGAGCAGTTCTTC
few | TRBD1 | TRBJ1-2 | TRBV6-5 | CASSGTGKGYTF | TGTGCCAGCTCCGGGACAGGGAAGGGCTACACCTTC
many | . | TRBJ1-1 | TRBV5-1 | CASSLVPGANTEAFF | TGCGCCAGCAGCTTGGTTCCCGGGGCGAACACTGAAGCTTTCTTT
. | TRBD1 | TRBJ2-3 | TRBV7-3 | CASSSGQGTTDTQYF | TGTGCCAGCAGCTCGGGACAGGGGACCACAGATACGCAGTATTTT
many | TRBD1 | TRBJ2-7 | TRBV6-2/TRBV6-3 | CASSQRDSAYEQYF | TGTGCCAGCAGTCAAAGGGACAGCGCCTACGAGCAGTACTTC
. | . | TRBJ1-2 | TRBV3-1 | CASSQEGVAGTAGGYTF | TGTGCCAGCAGCCAAGAAGGGGTAGCAGGAACTGCGGGTGGCTACACCTTC
few | TRBD1 | TRBJ1-2 | TRBV4-1 | CASRYTFKTGGYGYTF | TGCGCCAGCAGATACACTTTCAAGACAGGGGGGTATGGCTACACCTTC
many | TRBD1 | TRBJ2-2 | TRBV5-1 | CASSLARTGGGTGELFF | TGCGCCAGCAGCTTGGCTCGGACAGGGGGCGGCACCGGGGAGCTGTTTTTT
many | TRBD1 | TRBJ1-6 | TRBV25-1 | CASSWTGFNSPLHF | TGTGCCAGCTCATGGACAGGGTTTAATTCACCCCTCCACTTT
few | TRBD1 | TRBJ1-2 | TRBV5-5 | CASSTRQGSVGYTF | TGTGCCAGCAGCACTCGACAGGGTTCGGTCGGCTACACCTTC
few | TRBD2 | TRBJ2-3 | TRBV20-1 | CRGTSGVGDTQYF | TGCAGAGGGACTAGCGGGGTCGGAGATACGCAGTATTTT
many | . | TRBJ2-2 | TRBV28 | CASSGGGTGELFF | TGTGCCAGCAGCGGGGGAGGCACCGGGGAGCTGTTTTTT
. | TRBD1 | TRBJ1-2 | TRBV28 | CASSPGDRVDYGYTF | TGTGCCAGCAGTCCGGGGGACAGGGTTGACTATGGCTACACCTTC
few | . | TRBJ2-2 | TRBV16 | CASSRGEHFNTGELFF | TGTGCCAGCAGCCGAGGGGAACACTTTAACACCGGGGAGCTGTTTTTT
few | . | TRBJ1-1 | TRBV20-1 | CSATSVNTEAFF | TGCAGTGCTACCTCTGTGAACACTGAAGCTTTCTTT
. | . | TRBJ2-1 | TRBV6-2/TRBV6-3 | CASSYSKWGPLNEQFF | TGTGCCAGCAGTTACTCGAAGTGGGGGCCCCTCAATGAGCAGTTCTTC
few | . | TRBJ1-5 | TRBV19 | CASMEGDRDSNQPQHF | TGTGCCAGTATGGAAGGGGATAGGGATAGCAATCAGCCCCAGCATTTT
few | . | TRBJ2-5 | TRBV20-1 | CSAVWRGQETQYF | TGCAGTGCTGTCTGGAGGGGCCAAGAGACCCAGTACTTC
many | TRBD2 | TRBJ2-1 | TRBV9 | CASSVAGTRTSYNEQFF | TGTGCCAGCAGCGTAGCCGGGACTAGGACCTCCTACAATGAGCAGTTCTTC
. | TRBD2 | TRBJ2-1 | TRBV18 | CASSPGTSPFSYNEQFF | TGTGCCAGCTCACCCGGGACTAGCCCCTTCTCCTACAATGAGCAGTTCTTC
many | TRBD2 | TRBJ2-1 | TRBV9 | CASSENSGISYNEQFF | TGTGCCAGCAGCGAAAATAGCGGGATCTCCTACAATGAGCAGTTCTTC
few | . | TRBJ1-3 | TRBV30 | CAWSVFSGNTIYF | TGTGCCTGGAGTGTTTTCTCTGGAAACACCATATATTTT
. | TRBD1 | TRBJ1-5 | TRBV12-3/TRBV12-4 | CASSGQGDNQPQHF | TGTGCCAGCAGTGGACAGGGAGACAATCAGCCCCAGCATTTT
few | TRBD1 | TRBJ2-2 | TRBV2 | CASSEAIGGRDGELFF | TGTGCCAGCAGTGAAGCCATAGGGGGCAGAGACGGGGAGCTGTTTTTT
. | TRBD1 | TRBJ1-4 | TRBV5-1 | CASSLYRQGDEKLFF | TGCGCCAGCAGCTTGTACCGGCAGGGGGACGAAAAACTGTTTTTT
. | . | TRBJ2-1 | TRBV6-5 | CASSYLGGTYNEQFF | TGTGCCAGCAGTTACTTGGGCGGAACCTACAATGAGCAGTTCTTC
. | . | TRBJ2-7 | TRBV5-1 | CASSRFRGSYEQYF | TGCGCCAGCAGCCGATTCAGGGGCTCCTACGAGCAGTACTTC
. | . | TRBJ1-2 | TRBV7-8 | CASSFRDTVFYGYTF | TGTGCCAGCAGCTTCCGGGACACCGTCTTCTATGGCTACACCTTC
few | . | TRBJ1-2 | TRBV28 | CASSLSLGGGYTF | TGTGCCAGCAGTTTATCCCTCGGGGGTGGCTACACCTTC
few | . | TRBJ1-1 | TRBV10-2 | CASKGRVGDTEAFF | TGCGCCAGCAAGGGACGGGTAGGTGACACTGAAGCTTTCTTT
few | TRBD1 | TRBJ1-6 | TRBV7-6 | CASSTNPGTGDNSPLHF | TGTGCCAGCAGCACAAACCCCGGGACAGGAGATAATTCACCCCTCCACTTT
few | . | TRBJ1-4 | TRBV18 | CASSPSSITNEKLFF | TGTGCCAGCTCACCGAGCAGTATAACTAATGAAAAACTGTTTTTT
many | . | TRBJ1-3 | TRBV7-2 | CASTFNIGGRGNTIYF | TGTGCCAGCACCTTCAACATCGGGGGACGGGGAAACACCATATATTTT
. | TRBD1 | TRBJ2-5 | TRBV5-1 | CASSLGQGIGTQYF | TGCGCCAGCAGCTTGGGACAGGGGATTGGGACCCAGTACTTC